The clone carrying this T cell receptor (beta chain) has only one observation. Its target is not known. The data belong to a study of T cell repertoires in cytomegalovirus infection. General study results and limits: Cumulated frequencies of public TCR beta families served to identify carriers of CMV plus the relevant HLA.

TCRdb passed the reads through MiXCR, listing each CDR3 protein once. This sample has under 300,000 distinct CDR3 sequences, with over 15% found just once. The sequence was obtained from a human donor in good health (CMV status not recorded). Some clones in this sample may be carry-over from other donors' samples. Sequencing was done on a sample of CD8+ T cells from PBMCs.

This CDR3 reads CASSLSGGLDYEQYF. DNA for the CDR3: TGTGCCAGCAGTTTATCGGGGGGACTGGACTACGAGCAGTACTTC. The chain uses TRBV27 and TRBJ2-7, with D possibly matching TRBD2 (6 bases). Germline V lookup: CDR1 MNHEY, CDR2 SMNVEV (reference sequence). The V end was cut by 0 bases, the J end by 3 bases, with 12 bases between. This CDR3 region has 15 residues.